The rows below give T cell receptor beta chains drawn from one sample of a study of OX40 agonist ivuxolimab in advanced cancers. Repertoires were generated with immunoSEQ multiplex PCR, while TCRdb's copy carries only in-frame clones and drops some. This table has tens of thousands of clones, about 87% appearing once. The specimen was CD4+ or CD8+ T cells sorted from blood, collected in a trial of the OX40 agonist ivuxolimab. These receptors were obtained from an adult with an advanced solid tumor such as melanoma, head and neck, liver or kidney cancer. Both conserved end residues are part of each CDR3. Fields, in order: D gene, clone size, V gene, J gene, CDR3 protein, CDR3 DNA. D genes are given only for firm matches. Clone size is stated in some rows and not others, as once, few, many or a class when expanded.

D gene: TRBD1; clone size: NA; V gene: TRBV7-8; J gene: TRBJ1-3; CDR3 protein: CASSFGTVLSGNTIYF; CDR3 DNA: TGTGCCAGCAGCTTCGGGACAGTCCTCTCTGGAAACACCATATATTTT
D gene: NA; clone size: NA; V gene: TRBV28; J gene: TRBJ1-4; CDR3 protein: CASGHEKLFF; CDR3 DNA: TGTGCCAGTGGTCATGAAAAACTGTTTTTT
D gene: NA; clone size: NA; V gene: TRBV28; J gene: TRBJ2-5; CDR3 protein: CASSITGRLAETQYF; CDR3 DNA: TGTGCCAGCAGTATCACAGGGCGTCTCGCGGAGACCCAGTACTTC
D gene: TRBD2; clone size: once; V gene: TRBV4-1; J gene: TRBJ2-7; CDR3 protein: CASSQDRVAGAYEQYF; CDR3 DNA: TGCGCCAGCAGCCAAGATCGAGTAGCGGGAGCTTACGAGCAGTACTTC
D gene: TRBD2; clone size: NA; V gene: TRBV2; J gene: TRBJ2-7; CDR3 protein: CASSLTSVAYEQYF; CDR3 DNA: TGTGCCAGCAGTCTCACTAGCGTAGCCTACGAGCAGTACTTC
D gene: NA; clone size: NA; V gene: TRBV27; J gene: TRBJ2-3; CDR3 protein: CASSLFQTADTQYF; CDR3 DNA: TGTGCCAGCAGTTTGTTTCAGACAGCAGATACGCAGTATTTT
D gene: TRBD2; clone size: NA; V gene: TRBV7-9; J gene: TRBJ2-5; CDR3 protein: CASRQTLLAGEFQYF; CDR3 DNA: TGTGCCAGCAGACAAACCCTTCTAGCGGGGGAGTTCCAGTACTTC
D gene: NA; clone size: NA; V gene: TRBV5-4; J gene: TRBJ1-1; CDR3 protein: CASSWIDSEAFF; CDR3 DNA: TGTGCCAGCAGCTGGATAGACAGTGAAGCTTTCTTT
D gene: NA; clone size: NA; V gene: TRBV5-6; J gene: TRBJ1-2; CDR3 protein: CASSAAPNVYGYTF; CDR3 DNA: TGTGCCAGCAGCGCGGCTCCGAATGTCTATGGCTACACCTTC
D gene: NA; clone size: NA; V gene: TRBV29-1; J gene: TRBJ1-1; CDR3 protein: CSVPGNGTEAFF; CDR3 DNA: TGCAGCGTTCCGGGGAACGGCACTGAAGCTTTCTTT
D gene: TRBD1; clone size: once; V gene: TRBV6-5; J gene: TRBJ2-5; CDR3 protein: CASIGQGQETQYF; CDR3 DNA: TGTGCCAGCATCGGACAGGGCCAAGAGACCCAGTACTTC
D gene: TRBD2; clone size: NA; V gene: TRBV28; J gene: TRBJ2-3; CDR3 protein: CASSPGLVYTQYF; CDR3 DNA: TGTGCCAGCAGCCCCGGACTAGTATATACGCAGTATTTT
D gene: TRBD2; clone size: NA; V gene: TRBV7-9; J gene: TRBJ2-6; CDR3 protein: CASSLFLAGYSGANVLTF; CDR3 DNA: TGTGCCAGCAGCTTATTTCTAGCGGGGTACTCTGGGGCCAACGTCCTGACTTTC
D gene: NA; clone size: NA; V gene: TRBV2; J gene: TRBJ1-3; CDR3 protein: CASSEFPGFGGNTIYF; CDR3 DNA: TGTGCCAGCAGTGAATTCCCGGGTTTTGGAGGAAACACCATATATTTT
D gene: NA; clone size: NA; V gene: TRBV10-2; J gene: TRBJ1-1; CDR3 protein: CASSERGRGDMNTEAFF; CDR3 DNA: TGCGCCAGCAGTGAGCGAGGCAGAGGGGACATGAACACTGAAGCTTTCTTT
D gene: NA; clone size: NA; V gene: TRBV29-1; J gene: TRBJ2-1; CDR3 protein: CSVHVHSGDEQFF; CDR3 DNA: TGCAGCGTTCACGTCCATTCAGGGGATGAGCAGTTCTTC
D gene: NA; clone size: few; V gene: TRBV15; J gene: TRBJ2-5; CDR3 protein: CATSRDRGLQETQYF; CDR3 DNA: TGTGCCACCAGCAGAGATCGGGGACTCCAAGAGACCCAGTACTTC
D gene: NA; clone size: NA; V gene: TRBV6-4; J gene: TRBJ1-1; CDR3 protein: CASGVGGGAEGGTEAFF; CDR3 DNA: TGTGCCAGCGGCGTCGGGGGTGGGGCGGAAGGTGGCACTGAAGCTTTCTTT
D gene: NA; clone size: NA; V gene: TRBV6-5; J gene: TRBJ2-1; CDR3 protein: CASNSGYNEQFF; CDR3 DNA: TGTGCCAGCAATTCGGGATACAATGAGCAGTTCTTC
D gene: NA; clone size: NA; V gene: TRBV4-1; J gene: TRBJ2-4; CDR3 protein: CASSQERGVGNIQYF; CDR3 DNA: TGCGCCAGCAGCCAAGAACGGGGAGTAGGAAACATTCAGTACTTC
D gene: NA; clone size: once; V gene: TRBV7-8; J gene: TRBJ2-5; CDR3 protein: CASSLLTAQETQYF; CDR3 DNA: TGTGCCAGCAGCTTACTGACAGCCCAAGAGACCCAGTACTTC
D gene: NA; clone size: few; V gene: TRBV4-1; J gene: TRBJ1-1; CDR3 protein: CASSQVTGLGTEAFF; CDR3 DNA: TGCGCCAGCAGCCAAGTCACAGGGCTGGGCACTGAAGCTTTCTTT
D gene: TRBD1; clone size: NA; V gene: TRBV14; J gene: TRBJ1-2; CDR3 protein: CASRPGQGNYGYTF; CDR3 DNA: TGTGCCAGCAGACCAGGACAGGGGAACTATGGCTACACCTTC
D gene: NA; clone size: NA; V gene: TRBV6-1; J gene: TRBJ2-1; CDR3 protein: CASSAWGPYNEQFF; CDR3 DNA: TGTGCCAGCAGTGCCTGGGGGCCCTACAATGAGCAGTTCTTC
D gene: NA; clone size: NA; V gene: TRBV29-1; J gene: TRBJ2-1; CDR3 protein: CSVGLWGQTDLEFF; CDR3 DNA: TGCAGCGTTGGTCTGTGGGGCCAGACAGATTTGGAGTTCTTC
D gene: NA; clone size: NA; V gene: TRBV11-3; J gene: TRBJ2-7; CDR3 protein: CASSLAPGWEQYF; CDR3 DNA: TGTGCCAGCAGCTTGGCTCCGGGGTGGGAGCAGTACTTC
D gene: TRBD1; clone size: NA; V gene: TRBV6-5; J gene: TRBJ2-2; CDR3 protein: CASSYVTGPGELFF; CDR3 DNA: TGTGCCAGCAGTTACGTGACAGGGCCCGGGGAGCTGTTTTTT
D gene: NA; clone size: once; V gene: TRBV25-1; J gene: TRBJ1-6; CDR3 protein: CATHLGTLHF; CDR3 DNA: TGTGCCACCCACTTAGGGACCCTCCACTTT
D gene: TRBD1; clone size: NA; V gene: TRBV2; J gene: TRBJ1-1; CDR3 protein: CASRLGTETEAFF; CDR3 DNA: TGTGCCAGCAGGCTCGGGACAGAGACTGAAGCTTTCTTT
D gene: NA; clone size: NA; V gene: TRBV9; J gene: TRBJ2-3; CDR3 protein: CASSVWQSRTDTQYF; CDR3 DNA: TGTGCCAGCAGCGTATGGCAGTCTCGGACAGATACGCAGTATTTT
D gene: NA; clone size: NA; V gene: TRBV14; J gene: TRBJ1-2; CDR3 protein: CASSPFNGGYTF; CDR3 DNA: TGTGCCAGCAGCCCCTTTAATGGAGGCTACACCTTC
D gene: NA; clone size: medium-sized; V gene: TRBV19; J gene: TRBJ2-6; CDR3 protein: CASSIMNSGANVLTF; CDR3 DNA: TGTGCCAGTAGTATTATGAACTCTGGGGCCAACGTCCTGACTTTC
D gene: TRBD1; clone size: NA; V gene: TRBV27; J gene: TRBJ2-7; CDR3 protein: CASSLGQGTYEQYF; CDR3 DNA: TGTGCCAGCAGTCTCGGACAGGGGACCTACGAGCAGTACTTC
D gene: NA; clone size: few; V gene: TRBV9; J gene: TRBJ2-2; CDR3 protein: CASSAFQDTGELFF; CDR3 DNA: TGTGCCAGCAGCGCATTCCAGGATACCGGGGAGCTGTTTTTT
D gene: NA; clone size: NA; V gene: TRBV19; J gene: TRBJ1-2; CDR3 protein: CASSIRDGQSYTF; CDR3 DNA: TGTGCCAGTAGTATCAGGGACGGACAGTCGTACACCTTC
D gene: NA; clone size: NA; V gene: TRBV7-2; J gene: TRBJ2-6; CDR3 protein: CASSSWTSGANVLTF; CDR3 DNA: TGTGCCAGCAGCTCTTGGACATCTGGGGCCAACGTCCTGACTTTC
D gene: TRBD2; clone size: once; V gene: TRBV27; J gene: TRBJ2-1; CDR3 protein: CASSPGLASYNEQFF; CDR3 DNA: TGTGCCAGCAGTCCTGGACTAGCTTCCTACAATGAGCAGTTCTTC
D gene: NA; clone size: NA; V gene: TRBV23-1; J gene: TRBJ1-3; CDR3 protein: CASSQSVGLNSGNTIYF; CDR3 DNA: TGCGCCAGCAGTCAATCAGTTGGCCTAAACTCTGGAAACACCATATATTTT
D gene: NA; clone size: NA; V gene: TRBV6-1; J gene: TRBJ1-1; CDR3 protein: CATENGEAFF; CDR3 DNA: TGTGCCACCGAAAATGGTGAAGCTTTCTTT
D gene: NA; clone size: NA; V gene: TRBV4-1; J gene: TRBJ1-5; CDR3 protein: CASSQEGADQPQHF; CDR3 DNA: TGCGCCAGCAGCCAAGAAGGGGCGGATCAGCCCCAGCATTTT
D gene: NA; clone size: NA; V gene: TRBV4-1; J gene: TRBJ2-7; CDR3 protein: CASSQEELATPYEQYF; CDR3 DNA: TGCGCCAGCAGCCAAGAGGAGCTAGCAACCCCCTACGAGCAGTACTTC
D gene: NA; clone size: NA; V gene: TRBV30; J gene: TRBJ2-1; CDR3 protein: CAWSAGWAGEQFF; CDR3 DNA: TGTGCCTGGAGTGCTGGTTGGGCCGGTGAGCAGTTCTTC
D gene: NA; clone size: NA; V gene: TRBV7-9; J gene: TRBJ2-7; CDR3 protein: CASSLQKLEQYF; CDR3 DNA: TGTGCCAGCAGCCTACAGAAACTCGAGCAGTACTTC
D gene: TRBD2; clone size: NA; V gene: TRBV19; J gene: TRBJ2-3; CDR3 protein: CASSIEPAGLTDTQYF; CDR3 DNA: TGTGCCAGTAGTATAGAACCAGCGGGGCTCACAGATACGCAGTATTTT
D gene: NA; clone size: once; V gene: TRBV7-9; J gene: TRBJ2-3; CDR3 protein: CASSLEASTDTQYF; CDR3 DNA: TGTGCCAGCAGCTTAGAAGCCAGCACAGATACGCAGTATTTT
D gene: NA; clone size: NA; V gene: TRBV5-6; J gene: TRBJ2-7; CDR3 protein: CASNSLTGSSYEQYF; CDR3 DNA: TGTGCCAGCAACTCCCTAACAGGGAGCTCCTACGAGCAGTACTTC
D gene: NA; clone size: NA; V gene: TRBV27; J gene: TRBJ1-1; CDR3 protein: CASSFWGPTEAFF; CDR3 DNA: TGTGCCAGCAGTTTTTGGGGTCCCACTGAAGCCTTCTTT
D gene: NA; clone size: few; V gene: TRBV2; J gene: TRBJ1-2; CDR3 protein: CASWDGAGGYTF; CDR3 DNA: TGTGCCAGCTGGGATGGGGCTGGTGGCTACACCTTC
D gene: NA; clone size: NA; V gene: TRBV27; J gene: TRBJ2-3; CDR3 protein: CASTGPSTDTQYF; CDR3 DNA: TGTGCCAGTACGGGTCCCAGCACAGATACGCAGTATTTT
D gene: NA; clone size: NA; V gene: TRBV29-1; J gene: TRBJ2-3; CDR3 protein: CSVPPFGGITDTQYF; CDR3 DNA: TGCAGCGTGCCGCCCTTTGGGGGGATCACAGATACGCAGTATTTT
D gene: NA; clone size: NA; V gene: TRBV7-6; J gene: TRBJ2-7; CDR3 protein: CASSLPTGVYEQYF; CDR3 DNA: TGTGCCAGCAGCTTACCGACAGGAGTATACGAGCAGTACTTC